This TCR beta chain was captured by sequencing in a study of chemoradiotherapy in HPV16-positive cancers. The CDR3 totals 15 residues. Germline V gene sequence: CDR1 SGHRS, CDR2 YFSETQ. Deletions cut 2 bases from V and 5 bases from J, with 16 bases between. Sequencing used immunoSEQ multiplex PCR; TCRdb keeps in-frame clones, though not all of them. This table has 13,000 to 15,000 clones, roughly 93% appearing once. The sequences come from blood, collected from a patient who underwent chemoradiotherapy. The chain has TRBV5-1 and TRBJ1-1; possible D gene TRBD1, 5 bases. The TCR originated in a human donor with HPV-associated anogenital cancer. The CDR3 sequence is CASSFRGPAGTEAFF. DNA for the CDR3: TGCGCCAGCAGCTTTAGGGGACCCGCGGGGACTGAAGCTTTCTTT.